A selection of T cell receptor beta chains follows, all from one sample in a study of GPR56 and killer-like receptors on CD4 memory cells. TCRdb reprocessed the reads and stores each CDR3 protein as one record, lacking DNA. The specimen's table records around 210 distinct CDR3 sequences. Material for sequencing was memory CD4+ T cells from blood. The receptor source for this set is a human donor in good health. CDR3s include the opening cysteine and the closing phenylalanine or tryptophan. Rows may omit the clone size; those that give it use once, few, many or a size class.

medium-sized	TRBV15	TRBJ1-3	CATSRRDRAFSGNTIYF
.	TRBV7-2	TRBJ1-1	CASSLVPGTGGTEAFF
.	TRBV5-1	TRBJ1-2	CASSPGTGVNYGYTF
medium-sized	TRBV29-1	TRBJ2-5	CSVDGGAQGGLTQYF
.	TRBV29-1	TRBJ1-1	CSVTWGTAEAFF
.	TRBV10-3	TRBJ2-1	CAISEGTSGGNEQFF
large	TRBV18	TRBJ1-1	CASSPGDHTEAFF
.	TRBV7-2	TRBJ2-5	CASFTGGETQYF
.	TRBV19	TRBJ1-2	CASSLAGSNYGYTF
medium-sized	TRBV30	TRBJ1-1	CAWSSGGFTEAFF
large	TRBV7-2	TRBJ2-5	CASSSGTHLQETQYF
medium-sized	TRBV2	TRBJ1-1	CASKGQMNTEAFF
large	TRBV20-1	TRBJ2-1	CSGGGGLEQFF
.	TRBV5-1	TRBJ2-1	CASREAPPANEQFF
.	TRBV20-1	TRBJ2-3	CSARGDGTDTQYF
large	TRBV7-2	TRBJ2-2	CASARDTNTGELFF
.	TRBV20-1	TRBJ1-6	CSASDAGLADSPLHF
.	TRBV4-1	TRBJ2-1	CASSPRRAAGTSGYNEQFF
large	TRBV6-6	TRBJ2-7	CASSATGISEQYF
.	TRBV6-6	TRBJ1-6	CASSTGISPLHF
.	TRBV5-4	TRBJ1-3	CASSRTGGASGNTIYF
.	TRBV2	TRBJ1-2	CASSEQGEGYTF
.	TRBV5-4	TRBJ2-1	CASSLRLGGLEQFF
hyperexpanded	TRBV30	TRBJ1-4	CAWRAQRGAINEKLFF
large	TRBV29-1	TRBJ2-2	CSVGSPNTGELFF
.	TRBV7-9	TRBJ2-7	CASSVSGVYYEQYF
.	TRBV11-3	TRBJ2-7	CASSLAVSPTFKQYF
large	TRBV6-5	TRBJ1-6	CASRDRAGVSPLHF
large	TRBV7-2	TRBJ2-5	CASSFNGGLWETQYF
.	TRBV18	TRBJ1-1	CASSRPGTAEAFF
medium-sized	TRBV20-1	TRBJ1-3	CSAVRGGNTIYF
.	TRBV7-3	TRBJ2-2	CASSLMQADTGELFF
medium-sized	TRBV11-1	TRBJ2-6	CASSSFAGANVLTF
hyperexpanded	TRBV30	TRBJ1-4	CAWRPPRGGLNEKLFF
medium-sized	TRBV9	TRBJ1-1	CASSADSLNTEAFF
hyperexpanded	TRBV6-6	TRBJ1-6	CASSSTGISPLHF
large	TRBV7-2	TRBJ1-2	CASSSEQDFYGYTF
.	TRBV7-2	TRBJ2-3	CASSPWGGAGNTQYF
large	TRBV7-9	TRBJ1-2	CASSVAGQGFYGYTF
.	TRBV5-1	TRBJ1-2	CASSPDTEGYGYTF
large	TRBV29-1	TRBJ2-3	CSVGRMPDSADTQYF
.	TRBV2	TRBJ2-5	CASSYSVETQYF
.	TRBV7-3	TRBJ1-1	CASSLGLGTEAFF
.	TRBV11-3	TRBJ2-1	CASSHGNEQFF
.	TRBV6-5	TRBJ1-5	CASSQTRGGGGQPQHF
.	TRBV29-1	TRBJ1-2	CSDRGDNYGYTF
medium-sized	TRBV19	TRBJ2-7	CASSIEGSDYYEQYF
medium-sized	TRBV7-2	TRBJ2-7	CASSLGTGTYEQYF
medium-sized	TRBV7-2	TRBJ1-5	CASSLVYRDQPQHF
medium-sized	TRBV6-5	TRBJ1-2	CASRSGQGFYGYTF
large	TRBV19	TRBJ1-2	CASSLTGTDYGYTF